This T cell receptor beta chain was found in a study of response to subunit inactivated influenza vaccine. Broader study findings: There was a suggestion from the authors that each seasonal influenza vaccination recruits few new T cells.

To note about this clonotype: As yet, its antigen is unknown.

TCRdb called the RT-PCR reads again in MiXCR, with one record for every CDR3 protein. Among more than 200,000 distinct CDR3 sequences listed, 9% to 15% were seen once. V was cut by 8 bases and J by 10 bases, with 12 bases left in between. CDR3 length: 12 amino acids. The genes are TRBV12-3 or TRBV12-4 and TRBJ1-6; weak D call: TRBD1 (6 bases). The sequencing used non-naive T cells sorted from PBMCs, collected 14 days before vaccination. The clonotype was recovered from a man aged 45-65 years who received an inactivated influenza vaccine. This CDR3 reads CASRRGGSPLHF. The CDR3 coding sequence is TGTGCCAGCCGCAGGGGCGGGTCACCCCTCCACTTT.